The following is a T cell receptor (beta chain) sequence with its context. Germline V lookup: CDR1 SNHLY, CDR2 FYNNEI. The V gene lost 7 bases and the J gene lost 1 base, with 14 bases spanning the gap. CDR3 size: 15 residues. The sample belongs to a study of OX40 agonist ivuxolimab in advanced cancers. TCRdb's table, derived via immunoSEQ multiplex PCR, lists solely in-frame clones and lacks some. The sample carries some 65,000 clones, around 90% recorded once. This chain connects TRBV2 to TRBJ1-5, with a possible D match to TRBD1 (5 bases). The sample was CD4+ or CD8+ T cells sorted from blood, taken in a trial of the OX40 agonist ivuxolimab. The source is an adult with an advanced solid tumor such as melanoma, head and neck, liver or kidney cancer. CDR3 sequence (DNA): TGTGCCAGCAAGTATGGGGGTGAAAGCAATCAGCCCCAGCATTTT. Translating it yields CASKYGGESNQPQHF.